Following are 5 T cell receptor beta chains from one sample sequenced in a study of T-cell reconstitution after alpha-beta-depleted transplantation in children. Unique molecular identifiers were incorporated into the prepared TCRbeta library. TCRdb ran MiXCR on the PCR reads and lists one entry per CDR3 protein. The table records nearly 350,000 distinct CDR3 sequences, under 20% of them present only once. Sequences were derived from PBMCs, mostly from graft donor cells, sampled 360 days after TCRalphabeta/CD19-depleted stem cell transplant. The receptors originated from a male patient between 2 and 10 years old who had a stem cell transplant for acute lymphoblastic leukemia, so the T cells may come from the graft donor.

Ten or more counts support this clonotype. The gene calls are TRBV5-4 and TRBJ2-2; the match to TRBD2 covers 8 bases. Losses at the gene ends were 0 bases for V and 9 bases for J; bases not matched to a gene: 4. CDR3 size: 14 residues. Germline CDR1 and CDR2: SGHNT and YYREEE (reference sequence). The CDR3, as DNA: TGTGCCAGCAGCTTGGTGCGGGAGGACCGGGAGCTGTTTTTT. This sequence encodes CASSLVREDRELFF. Filled out from reference TRBV5-4 and TRBJ2-2, the complete variable domain reads ETGVTQSPTHLIKTRGQQVTLRCSSQSGHNTVSWYQQALGQGPQFIFQYYREEENGRGNFPPRFSGLQFPNYSSELNVNALELDDSALYLCASSLVREDRELFFGEGSRLTVL.

This clonotype appeared a single time. This chain uses TRBV6-1 with TRBJ2-5; 13 bases agree with TRBD2. The germline V gene has CDR1 MNHNS and CDR2 SASEGT. V was pared by 5 bases and J by 4 bases, with 4 bases of the junction left unmatched. The CDR3 consists of 15 residues. CDR3 in DNA: TGTGCCAGCAGTCAGCGGACTAGCGGGAGAGAGACCCAGTACTTC. As protein: CASSQRTSGRETQYF.

The gene calls are TRBV20-1 and TRBJ2-4; D may be TRBD1 (5 bases). The CDR3 has 15 residues. V was shortened by 6 bases and J by 0 bases, with 15 bases between the two germline ends. The germline V gene encodes CDR1 DFQATT and CDR2 SNEGSKA (reference sequence). The CDR3 sequence: CSALSGRKAKNIQYF. The CDR3 coding sequence is TGCAGTGCCCTCTCAGGGCGGAAAGCCAAAAACATTCAGTACTTC.

This clonotype was detected only a few times. The chain couples TRBV29-1 to TRBJ2-3, with a tentative D call TRBD2 (6 bases). The CDR3 has 12 residues. Deletions cut 8 bases from V and 2 bases from J, with 11 bases between. Looked up from germline, CDR1 is SQVTM and CDR2 is ANQGSEA. CDR3 residues: CSTSGLTDTQYF. CDR3 coding DNA: TGCAGCACCTCGGGACTCACAGATACGCAGTATTTT.

CDR3 region: CASSQGGRGNSLYEQYF. In nucleotides, the CDR3 is TGTGCCAGCAGCCAAGGGGGGCGCGGAAACTCCCTCTACGAGCAGTACTTC. This chain uses TRBV7-9 with TRBJ2-7; D tentatively reads TRBD1 or TRBD2 (6 bases each). The CDR3 has 17 residues. Germline lookup yields CDR1 SEHNR and CDR2 FQNEAQ (reference sequence). V lost 5 bases and J 3 bases, leaving 23 bases between the germline ends.